Below, 27 T cell receptor beta chains from the same sample are listed, as sequenced in a study of CD8+CD57+ T cells in acquired aplastic anemia. Profiles of TCR beta VDJ and CDR3 were generated from a genomic DNA template. Each CDR3 protein is one row after TCRdb ran MiXCR on the reads. The sample records tens of thousands of distinct CDR3 sequences, about half being singletons. The specimen was sorted CD4+, CD8+, or CD8+CD57+ T cells (not recorded which) from PBMCs. These receptors all stem from a human donor in good health, serving as a control.

The chain carries TRBV7-8 and TRBJ2-5, with D uncertain. The V and J ends lost 1 base and 3 bases respectively, with 6 bases between them. The CDR3 contains 13 residues. CDR1 is SGHVS and CDR2 is FQNEAQ in the germline V gene. The CDR3 spells CASSLERKETQYF. CDR3 DNA sequence: TGTGCCAGCAGCTTAGAAAGAAAAGAGACCCAGTACTTC.

This clonotype was counted ten times or more. The V gene is TRBV5-1, the J gene TRBJ1-2; TRBD1 agrees at 8 bases. Germline-derived CDR1 and CDR2 are SGHRS and YFSETQ. The V gene end was trimmed by 4 bases and the J gene end by 3 bases; junction bases not matched to a gene: 17. This CDR3 has 18 residues. The CDR3 sequence: CASSTQSGQAIPHYGYTF. The DNA for the CDR3 is TGCGCCAGCAGCACACAGTCGGGACAGGCTATCCCCCACTATGGCTACACCTTC.

The V and J genes are TRBV15 and TRBJ1-2; 9 nucleotides agree with TRBD1. The V gene's germline CDR1 is LNHNV and CDR2 YYDKDF (reference sequence). V was pared by 1 base and J by 6 bases, with 6 bases of the junction left unmatched. The CDR3 consists of 15 residues. CDR3 sequence (DNA): TGTGCCACCAGCAGAGTTCAGACAGGGGGACATGGCTACACCTTC. Its translation is CATSRVQTGGHGYTF. Drawing the rest from reference TRBV15 and TRBJ1-2, the complete variable domain is DAMVIQNPRYQVTQFGKPVTLSCSQTLNHNVMYWYQQKSSQAPKLLFHYYDKDFNNEADTPDNFQSRRPNTSFCFLDIRSPGLGDTAMYLCATSRVQTGGHGYTFGSGTRLTVV.

This clonotype was detected many times. The chain recombines TRBV20-1 with TRBJ2-1; perhaps TRBD2 as D (5 bases). CDR3 length: 17 residues. V gave up 4 bases and J gave up 0 bases, with 19 bases separating them. The germline gives CDR1 DFQATT, CDR2 SNEGSKA (reference sequence). The CDR3 reads CSATLIDIGSSYNEQFF. DNA for the CDR3: TGCAGTGCTACCCTAATTGATATAGGGAGCTCCTACAATGAGCAGTTCTTC.

The chain has TRBV5-1 and TRBJ2-1; possible D gene TRBD2, 5 bases. Germline-derived CDR1 and CDR2 are SGHRS and YFSETQ. V lost 0 bases and J 8 bases, leaving 18 bases between the germline ends. The CDR3 has 16 residues. CDR3 loop: CASSLEGLQSGDEQFF. DNA for the CDR3: TGCGCCAGCAGCTTGGAAGGCCTCCAATCCGGGGATGAGCAGTTCTTC. The complete variable domain, with remaining parts taken from reference TRBV5-1 and TRBJ2-1, reads KAGVTQTPRYLIKTRGQQVTLSCSPISGHRSVSWYQQTPGQGLQFLFEYFSETQRNKGNFPGRFSGRQFSNSRSEMNVSTLELGDSALYLCASSLEGLQSGDEQFFGPGTRLTVL.

This clonotype occurred many times. The chain carries TRBV2 and TRBJ1-1; 7 bases agree with TRBD1. Looked up from germline, CDR1 is SNHLY and CDR2 is FYNNEI. The CDR3 runs to 16 residues. V gave up 5 bases and J gave up 0 bases; unmatched junction bases: 9. CDR3: CASSRAGTAMNTEAFF. The CDR3, as DNA: TGTGCCAGCAGTAGAGCTGGGACAGCGATGAACACTGAAGCTTTCTTT.

This clonotype has ten or more counts. The chain recombines TRBV24-1 with TRBJ2-7; a weak D match, TRBD1 (7 bases). The V end was cut by 9 bases, the J end by 4 bases, with 18 bases between. CDR1 and CDR2 (germline): KGHDR, SFDVKD. This CDR3 spans 14 amino acids. CDR3 DNA: TGTGCCACCGAGAGTACCTCAGGGGGGTACGAGCAGTACTTC. Amino acid sequence: CATESTSGGYEQYF.

The chain has TRBV20-1 and TRBJ1-6; TRBD1 might be the D (5 bases). This CDR3 contains 14 residues. Germline V lookup: CDR1 DFQATT, CDR2 SNEGSKA (reference sequence). Between the trimmed V and J ends, which lost 4 bases and 13 bases, there was a span of 20 bases. The CDR3, as DNA: TGCAGTGCTATAGTGACGGGGACCGAGAATCCCCTCCACTTT. Encoded protein: CSAIVTGTENPLHF.

V and J are TRBV15 and TRBJ1-6; D might be TRBD1 (6 bases). The V end lost 0 bases, the J end lost 7 bases, and 16 bases lay between the germline ends. CDR3 length: 17 residues. The germline V gene has CDR1 LNHNV and CDR2 YYDKDF (reference sequence). CDR3 sequence (DNA): TGTGCCACCAGCAGAGATACAAGGGGGGTCAACAATTCACCCCTCCACTTT. Its protein product is CATSRDTRGVNNSPLHF.

The chain combines TRBV7-9 with TRBJ1-5; D call uncertain. Germline CDR1 SEHNR, CDR2 FQNEAQ (reference sequence). V was clipped by 4 bases and J by 4 bases, with 5 bases between them. This CDR3 comprises 12 residues. The chain's CDR3 is CASSSMNQPQHF. The CDR3 DNA reads as TGTGCCAGCAGCTCCATGAATCAGCCCCAGCATTTT.

This chain links TRBV6-1 with TRBJ1-6; possibly TRBD1 for D (5 bases). Germline assignment: CDR1 MNHNS and CDR2 SASEGT. CDR3 length: 17 amino acids. Trimming shortened V by 5 bases and J by 0 bases, and 14 bases separated the two germline ends. CDR3 protein: CASSLRQPSSYNSPLHF. The DNA of the CDR3 is TGTGCCAGCAGTCTCCGACAGCCGAGCTCCTATAATTCACCCCTCCACTTT.

The table lists this clonotype with many counts. This chain links TRBV20-1 with TRBJ1-2; maybe TRBD1 (6 bases). The length of the CDR3 is 14 residues. CDR1 is DFQATT and CDR2 is SNEGSKA in the germline V gene (reference sequence). Trimming stripped 0 bases from V and 4 bases from J, with 12 bases between. CDR3 protein: CSARDGDRPYGYTF. CDR3 bases: TGCAGTGCTAGAGACGGAGACAGGCCCTATGGCTACACCTTC.

This clonotype was found many times. This chain connects TRBV2 to TRBJ2-1; TRBD2 aligns across 8 bases. The V segment lost 11 bases and the J segment 5 bases; nucleotides outside the gene matches: 17. CDR3 size: 16 residues. In germline, CDR1 is SNHLY, CDR2 FYNNEI. CDR3: CAYQGAAGVQDNEQFF. In DNA, the CDR3 is TGTGCCTACCAGGGTGCAGCGGGGGTTCAGGACAATGAGCAGTTCTTC.

As to this clonotype: Compared with germline, one end of the junction differs, possibly owing to a read error. The chain carries TRBV15 and TRBJ2-5; 7 nucleotides align to TRBD1. Germline loops: CDR1 LNHNV, CDR2 YYDKDF (reference sequence). CDR3 length equals 14 residues. The CDR3 DNA is TGCGCCACCAGCAAGTCGACAGGGCCAGAGACCCAGTACTTC. Residues: CATSKSTGPETQYF.

This chain joins TRBV9 and TRBJ1-2; tentatively, D is TRBD1 (6 bases). Trimming removed 3 bases at V and 2 bases at J, with 14 bases between. Germline CDR1 and CDR2: SGDLS and YYNGEE. The CDR3 spans 15 residues. DNA of the CDR3: TGTGCCAGCAGCGGCGACGGGGGCGAGAACTATGGCTACACCTTC. Translating it yields CASSGDGGENYGYTF.

This clonotype was recorded many times. This CDR3 reads CASSFESGGANGYTF. In DNA, the CDR3 is TGTGCCAGCAGCTTTGAATCCGGGGGCGCGAACGGCTACACCTTC. The V gene is TRBV11-2, the J gene TRBJ1-2, with D perhaps TRBD1 (6 bases). Germline V gene sequence: CDR1 SGHAT, CDR2 FQNNGV. The CDR3 consists of 15 residues. Trimming shortened V by 3 bases and J by 8 bases, and 19 bases separated the two germline ends.

The rearrangement joins TRBV10-3 to TRBJ1-2; D gene ambiguous. V was shortened by 3 bases and J by 2 bases, with 10 bases between the two germline ends. In germline, CDR1 is ENHRY, CDR2 SYGVKD. CDR3 size: 14 residues. CDR3 nucleotide sequence: TGTGCCATCAGTGACGAGACACCCAACTATGGCTACACCTTC. Translating it yields CAISDETPNYGYTF.

V gene TRBV15 combines with J gene TRBJ2-7, with TRBD1 matching over 10 bases. Per germline, CDR1 LNHNV and CDR2 YYDKDF (reference sequence). The CDR3 consists of 15 residues. J lost 6 bases, V lost 0 bases, and 5 bases had no gene match. The CDR3: CATSRDRDRGLEQYF. The CDR3 DNA reads as TGTGCCACCAGCAGAGACAGGGACAGGGGTCTCGAGCAGTACTTC.

The rearrangement links TRBV29-1 to TRBJ1-4; 7 bases are a match to TRBD1. Germline V gene sequence: CDR1 SQVTM, CDR2 ANQGSEA. This CDR3 contains 12 residues. The junction had 3 bases not matched to a gene; V was cut back by 4 bases and J by 7 bases. CDR3 sequence: CSVGRQGEKLFF. The CDR3 coding sequence is TGCAGCGTTGGGAGACAGGGTGAAAAACTGTTTTTT.

The chain combines TRBV9 with TRBJ2-7; D gene uncertain. The germline V gene encodes CDR1 SGDLS and CDR2 YYNGEE. V lost 4 bases, J lost 3 bases, and 17 bases lay in between. The CDR3 length is 15 residues. The CDR3 DNA reads TGTGCCAGCAGCCCAGGCGTAAGGTCAGACTACGAGCAGTACTTC. Protein product: CASSPGVRSDYEQYF.

The CDR3 is CSVEGYRGSTEAFF. The CDR3 DNA reads as TGCAGCGTTGAAGGGTACAGGGGGAGCACTGAAGCTTTCTTT. This chain joins TRBV29-1 and TRBJ1-1; 8 bases fit TRBD1. This CDR3 has 14 residues. With 1 base clipped from V and 4 bases from J, the junction kept 5 bases outside the gene matches. Germline CDR1 reads SQVTM; CDR2 reads ANQGSEA.

This clonotype has ten or more counts. This chain connects TRBV10-3 to TRBJ1-2, with a weak D call TRBD1 (6 bases). V was pared by 2 bases and J by 2 bases, with 12 bases between. The V gene's germline CDR1 is ENHRY and CDR2 SYGVKD. The length of the CDR3 is 15 residues. CDR3 bases: TGTGCCATCAGTGAGGGGAAAGGACAGAACTATGGCTACACCTTC. It encodes CAISEGKGQNYGYTF.

The chain couples TRBV5-1 to TRBJ2-7, with 7 bases aligning to TRBD2. CDR3 length equals 11 residues. CDR1 is SGHRS and CDR2 is YFSETQ in the germline V gene. J gave up 5 bases and V 5 bases, and 1 base lay outside the gene matches. CDR3: CASRGRDEQYF. CDR3 nucleotide sequence: TGCGCCAGCAGGGGGAGGGACGAGCAGTACTTC.

This clonotype was seen ten or more times. The chain carries TRBV6-2 or TRBV6-3 and TRBJ2-7, with D tentatively TRBD2 (7 bases). Germline lookup yields CDR1 MNHEY and CDR2 SVGEGT. CDR3 length: 14 residues. Trimming cost V 0 bases and J 5 bases, with 11 bases left between them. CDR3 sequence: CASSYSGGGNEQYF. The CDR3 DNA reads TGTGCCAGCAGTTACTCGGGGGGGGGCAACGAGCAGTACTTC.

The sample holds one count of this clonotype. The chain couples TRBV19 to TRBJ2-1, with D tentatively TRBD2 (6 bases). Trimming shortened V by 5 bases and J by 8 bases, and 19 bases separated the two germline ends. This CDR3 is 15 amino acids long. Germline assignment: CDR1 LNHDA and CDR2 SQIVND (reference sequence). CDR3 bases: TGTGCCAGTAGTGTCGGGAGCTCCGTCGGCTATGAGCAGTTCTTC. This translates into CASSVGSSVGYEQFF. Together with reference TRBV19 and TRBJ2-1, the CDR3 gives the full variable domain: DGGITQSPKYLFRKEGQNVTLSCEQNLNHDAMYWYRQDPGQGLRLIYYSQIVNDFQKGDIAEGYSVSREKKESFPLTVTSAQKNPTAFYLCASSVGSSVGYEQFFGPGTRLTVL.

Only one count was recorded for this clonotype. The chain recombines TRBV2 with TRBJ2-7; TRBD2 matches 9 bases. Looked up from germline, CDR1 is SNHLY and CDR2 is FYNNEI. V lost 7 bases to trimming and J lost 6 bases; unmatched junction nucleotides: 13. The CDR3 has 15 amino acids. CDR3 sequence (DNA): TGTGCCAGCACTGTGACGCCTAGCGGGAATGGCGAGCAGTACTTC. This translates into CASTVTPSGNGEQYF.

This clonotype was seen ten or more times. V and J are TRBV27 and TRBJ2-7; unclear D gene. Per the germline V gene, CDR1 is MNHEY and CDR2 is SMNVEV (reference sequence). V lost 2 bases, J lost 3 bases, and 8 bases lay in between. This CDR3 is built from 13 residues. The CDR3 region has the DNA TGTGCCAGCAGTTTAAAGGGTTACTACGAGCAGTACTTC. Its protein product is CASSLKGYYEQYF.